Sequencing of this T cell receptor (beta chain) was carried out in a study of blood T cell repertoires in COVID-19. Study information: Collection of acute and convalescent COVID-19 samples took place in the United States, Italy and Spain. PBMCs, B-cell-depleted T cells, or T cells provided the cDNA or gDNA that made up the material.

CDR1 is MNHEY, CDR2 SMNVEV, per germline (reference sequence). V was trimmed by 5 bases and J by 0 bases, leaving 9 bases between them. The length of the CDR3 is 14 residues. Original data processing: Estimation of nucleated cell counts was performed using reference gene primer amplification. The assay was immunoSEQ multiplex PCR, and TCRdb's table has in-frame clones only and misses some. V and J calls and clone size follow that table, whereas D and trimming were derived from the DNA. The sample lists about 260,000 clones, approximately 91% occurring once. This clonotype was obtained from a human donor in a cohort sampled during active COVID-19. Sequenced input: peripheral blood. This chain links TRBV27 with TRBJ2-3; D remains unclear. CDR3 sequence reads: CASSLRFSTDTQYF. In DNA, the CDR3 is TGTGCCAGCAGTCTAAGATTTAGCACAGATACGCAGTATTTT.